This T cell receptor (beta chain) was sequenced in a study of shared clonotypes between healthy human individuals. Study conclusions and caveats: Only a few donors were included, so the genetic and exposure-history diversity represented was limited. Rarefaction indicated that sorted-subset sequencing remained incomplete although depth was large.

As concerns this clone: Its antigen is unknown.

Libraries were prepared by immunoSEQ multiplex PCR; TCRdb keeps only in-frame clonotypes and omits some of them. The sample has roughly 2 million clones, 85% to 95% seen once. This CDR3 spans 17 amino acids. In germline, CDR1 is MDHEN, CDR2 SYDVKM. The V end was cut by 7 bases, the J end by 1 base, with 19 bases between. Sequencing used naive CD4+ T cells sorted from blood. Subset specified: CD45RA+ positively selected. The chain has TRBV28 and TRBJ2-2; TRBD1 or TRBD2 may be the D gene (5 bases each). The sequence was obtained from a man in his late teens or twenties in good health. The CDR3 DNA is TGTGCCAGCACCCTATCGGCCCCAGGGAGGAACACCGGGGAGCTGTTTTTT. Translated: CASTLSAPGRNTGELFF.